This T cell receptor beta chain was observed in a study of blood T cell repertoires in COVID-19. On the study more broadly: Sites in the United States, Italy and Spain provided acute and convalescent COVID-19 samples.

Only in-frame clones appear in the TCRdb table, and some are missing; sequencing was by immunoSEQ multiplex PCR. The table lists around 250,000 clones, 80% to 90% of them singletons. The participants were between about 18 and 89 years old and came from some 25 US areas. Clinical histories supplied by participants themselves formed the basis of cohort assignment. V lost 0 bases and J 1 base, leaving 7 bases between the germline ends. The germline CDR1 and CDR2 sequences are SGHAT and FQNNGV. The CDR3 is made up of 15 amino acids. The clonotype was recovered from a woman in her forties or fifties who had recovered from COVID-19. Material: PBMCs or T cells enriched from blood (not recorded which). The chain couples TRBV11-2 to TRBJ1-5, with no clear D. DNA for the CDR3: TGTGCCAGCAGCTTAGACCTACGAAGCAATCAGCCCCAGCATTTT. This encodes CASSLDLRSNQPQHF.